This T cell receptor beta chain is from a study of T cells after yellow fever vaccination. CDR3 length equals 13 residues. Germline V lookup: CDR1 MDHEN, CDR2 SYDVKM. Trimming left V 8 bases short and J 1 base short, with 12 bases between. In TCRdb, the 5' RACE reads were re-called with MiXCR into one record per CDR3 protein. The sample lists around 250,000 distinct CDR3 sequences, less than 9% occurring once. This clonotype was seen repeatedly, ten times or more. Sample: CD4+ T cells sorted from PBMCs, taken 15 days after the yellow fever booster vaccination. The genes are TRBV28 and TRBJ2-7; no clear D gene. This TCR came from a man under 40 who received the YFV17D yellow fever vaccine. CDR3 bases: TGTGCCAGCGGATCAGGTCCATCCTACGAGCAGTACTTC. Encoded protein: CASGSGPSYEQYF.